The 11 T cell receptor beta chains reported below all come from one sample, sequenced in a study of T-cell reconstitution after alpha-beta-depleted transplantation in children. Unique molecular identifiers tagged the TCRbeta library. From the PCR reads, TCRdb called clonotypes with MiXCR, one entry per CDR3 protein. Of approximately 800,000 distinct CDR3 sequences listed, about 16% are singletons. The sample in question was PBMCs, mostly from graft donor cells, obtained 360 days after TCRalphabeta/CD19-depleted stem cell transplant. The receptor set was obtained from a male patient aged 5 to 17 who had a stem cell transplant for acute lymphoblastic leukemia, so the T cells may come from the graft donor.

The chain carries TRBV2 and TRBJ1-2, with D tentatively TRBD1 (6 bases). Deletions cut 3 bases from V and 6 bases from J, with 20 bases between. In germline, CDR1 is SNHLY, CDR2 FYNNEI. This CDR3 is built from 16 residues. DNA of the CDR3: TGTGCCAGCAGTGAGGGGGCAGGTCCGGGCTCACATGGCTACACCTTC. Its protein product is CASSEGAGPGSHGYTF.

This clonotype was detected a few times. The genes are TRBV15 and TRBJ1-6; no clear D. The CDR3 consists of 17 residues. Deletions cut 0 bases from V and 8 bases from J, with 17 bases between. Looked up from germline, CDR1 is LNHNV and CDR2 is YYDKDF (reference sequence). The CDR3 spells CATSRDRLPRGHSPLHF. The DNA for the CDR3 is TGTGCCACCAGCAGAGATCGCTTACCGCGAGGGCATTCACCCCTCCACTTT.

In its sample, this clonotype was seen a few times. The V and J genes are TRBV20-1 and TRBJ2-2; tentatively, D is TRBD2 (6 bases). Trimming took off 6 bases at V and 5 bases at J, with 31 bases between the two ends. CDR3 length: 19 amino acids. Germline CDR1 is DFQATT and CDR2 is SNEGSKA (reference sequence). CDR3 bases: TGCAGTGCCGTTCCAAGGAGGGGAGACTTTCTTTGGCGTACCGGGGAGCTGTTTTTT. Protein sequence: CSAVPRRGDFLWRTGELFF.

J is TRBJ2-3 and V is TRBV15; 8 bases are a match to TRBD1. The CDR3 consists of 14 residues. V shed 1 base and J 4 bases; nucleotides not matched to a gene: 1. CDR1 is LNHNV, CDR2 YYDKDF, per germline (reference sequence). The DNA of the CDR3 is TGTGCCACCAGCAGAGGGACAGGGTCAGATACGCAGTATTTT. Protein product: CATSRGTGSDTQYF.

This clonotype was counted many times. The rearrangement joins TRBV5-1 to TRBJ2-4, with D hard to call. This CDR3 is 14 amino acids long. Germline CDR1 reads SGHRS; CDR2 reads YFSETQ. Deletions cut 1 base from V and 0 bases from J, with 5 bases between. CDR3 in DNA: TGCGCCAGCAGCTTGTGGGGAGCCAAAAACATTCAGTACTTC. This sequence encodes CASSLWGAKNIQYF.

This clonotype was detected only a few times. This rearrangement joins TRBV13 to TRBJ1-1, with D maybe TRBD1 (5 bases). CDR3 length: 16 residues. Germline V CDR1 and CDR2: PRHDT, FYEKMQ (reference sequence). V gave up 5 bases and J gave up 0 bases, with 16 bases separating them. The CDR3 DNA sequence: TGTGCCAGCAGCCCCGGAGAGGGGTTCATGAACACTGAAGCTTTCTTT. This codes for CASSPGEGFMNTEAFF.

The chain couples TRBV9 to TRBJ2-1, with 8 bases identical to TRBD2. The V gene end was trimmed by 0 bases and the J gene end by 5 bases; junction bases not matched to a gene: 7. Germline-derived CDR1 and CDR2 are SGDLS and YYNGEE. The CDR3 length is 16 residues. The DNA for the CDR3 is TGTGCCAGCAGCGTAGTGGGTAGCGGGACCAACAATGAGCAGTTCTTC. Residues: CASSVVGSGTNNEQFF. The variable domain in full, completed from reference TRBV9 and TRBJ2-1, reads DSGVTQTPKHLITATGQRVTLRCSPRSGDLSVYWYQQSLDQGLQFLIQYYNGEERAKGNILERFSAQQFPDLHSELNLSSLELGDSALYFCASSVVGSGTNNEQFFGPGTRLTVL.

This clonotype was detected a few times. CDR3 nucleotide sequence: TGCGCCAGCAGCCAGGATGGACTAGCGAGCTACGAGCAGTACTTC. The encoded protein is CASSQDGLASYEQYF. The V gene is TRBV4-1, the J gene TRBJ2-7, with 9 bases aligning to TRBD2. The germline gives CDR1 MGHRA, CDR2 YSYEKL. This CDR3 is built from 15 residues. The V segment lost 3 bases and the J segment 3 bases; nucleotides outside the gene matches: 6.

Many counts were recorded for this clonotype. The chain is built from TRBV24-1 and TRBJ2-7; D could derive from TRBD1 or TRBD2 (5 bases each). V lost 5 bases, J lost 6 bases, and 7 bases lay in between. CDR3 length: 11 amino acids. Germline CDR1 reads KGHDR; CDR2 reads SFDVKD. The CDR3 sequence is CATSGGVEQYF. DNA of the CDR3: TGTGCCACCAGTGGAGGGGTCGAGCAGTACTTC.

This clonotype was found a few times. V usage is TRBV10-3 and J usage is TRBJ2-7; 14 bases are shared with TRBD2. The CDR3 contains 13 residues. V lost 10 bases and J lost 6; bases outside the gene matches: 5. Germline V CDR1 and CDR2: ENHRY, SYGVKD. The DNA for the CDR3 is TGTGCCACAAGACTAGCGGGAGGGCCCGAGCAGTACTTC. It yields the protein CATRLAGGPEQYF.

Only a few counts were recorded for this clonotype. The chain is built from TRBV21-1 and TRBJ2-5; the DNA was not used to check the table's D call, TRBD1. TRBV21-1 is given as a pseudogene. The CDR3 sequence is 16 residues long. CDR3 in amino acids: CASSVEAQGSAETQYF. CDR3 sequence (DNA): TGTGCCAGCAGCGTAGAGGCTCAGGGGTCGGCGGAGACCCAGTACTTC.